This T cell receptor beta chain was identified during a study of T cell repertoires in cytomegalovirus infection. Germline values: CDR1 LNHDA, CDR2 SQIVND (reference sequence). V gave up 2 bases and J gave up 9 bases, with 11 bases separating them. This CDR3 has 13 amino acids. TCRdb fed the reads into MiXCR, producing one record per CDR3 protein. Among approximately 470,000 distinct CDR3 sequences listed, about 42% were seen once. The count of this clonotype is one. Its specificity is not known. The chain employs TRBV19 and TRBJ2-1; possibly TRBD1 for D (6 bases). This sample comprised cultured PBMCs, obtained from culture after CMV antigen stimulation. The receptor's source is a human donor in good health (CMV status not recorded). Some clones in this sample may be carry-over from other donors' samples. Here the CDR3 DNA reads TGTGCCAGTAGTATAAACAGGGTGGGTGAGCAGTTCTTC. Its protein is CASSINRVGEQFF.